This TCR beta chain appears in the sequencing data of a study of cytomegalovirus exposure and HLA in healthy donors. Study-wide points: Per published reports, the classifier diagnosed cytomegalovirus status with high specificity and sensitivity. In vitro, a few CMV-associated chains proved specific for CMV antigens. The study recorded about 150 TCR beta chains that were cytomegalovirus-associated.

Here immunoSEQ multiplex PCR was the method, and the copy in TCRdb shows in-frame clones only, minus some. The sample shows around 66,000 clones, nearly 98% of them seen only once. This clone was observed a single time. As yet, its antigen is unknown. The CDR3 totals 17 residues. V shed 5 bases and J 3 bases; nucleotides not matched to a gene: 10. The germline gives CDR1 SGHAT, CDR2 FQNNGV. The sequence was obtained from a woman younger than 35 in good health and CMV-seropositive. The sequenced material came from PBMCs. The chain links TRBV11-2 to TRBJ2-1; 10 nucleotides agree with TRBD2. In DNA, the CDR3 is TGTGCCAGCAGCCGTGACGGACTAGCGGTCGGCTACAATGAGCAGTTCTTC. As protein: CASSRDGLAVGYNEQFF.